This note documents a single T cell receptor beta chain sequence. Antigen specificity is unknown. This sample was taken from a study of vaccination and CD4 T cells after COVID-19. Across the study: Convalescent cases comprised under ten mild and one severe, all SARS-CoV-2 positive by nasal swab PCR. The convalescent population consisted of six males and four females, two of whom were of Hispanic ethnicity.

This CDR3 is 12 amino acids long. From germline, CDR1 is DFQATT and CDR2 SNEGSKA (reference sequence). V lost 5 bases to trimming and J lost 12 bases, with 14 bases between them. Oncomine TCR Beta short-read sequencing was applied to DNA from cultured CD4+ T cells. TCRdb processed the PCR reads anew with MiXCR; each CDR3 protein has one entry. The sample yields about 7,800 distinct CDR3 sequences, approximately 59% seen once. Study-wide results and limits: Median reactive clonotypes, those recognizing SARS-CoV-2, rose from around 20 to 38, not significantly.

The treatment is: roughly 11-day PBMC culture with coronavirus spike peptide pools or control peptides (ViraFEST assay). Negative selection separated CD4+ T cells from 10-day cultures. The chain combines TRBV20-1 with TRBJ1-6; D unclear. Specimen: CD4+ T cells from blood, cultured in vitro. This sequence was found in a human donor who had recovered from COVID-19. The CDR3 loop reads CSAAQWREPLHF. The CDR3 region has the DNA TGCAGTGCTGCCCAATGGAGGGAACCCCTCCACTTT.